One and the same sample provided the 15 T cell receptor beta chains below, sequenced in a study of blood T cell repertoires in COVID-19 (TCRdb year 2020). Libraries were built with the immunoSEQ multiplex PCR assay. This is the immuneACCESS table as TCRdb keeps it, with only in-frame sequences that have V and J called. A part of the clones is gone; compared with another copy, unresolved V genes explain less than half, and the rest is unexplained. This sample lists fewer than 400,000 clones; roughly nine tenths were detected once. 4.5% to 5.5% of the sample belongs to the ten largest clones. The sample taken for sequencing was PBMCs or T cells enriched from blood (not recorded which). The receptors originated from a man aged 55 to 69 who had recovered from COVID-19.

CDR3 region: CASRPSAGTAYGYTF. The CDR3 bases are TGTGCCAGTAGACCCTCCGCCGGGACAGCCTATGGCTACACCTTC. The J gene is TRBJ1-2, the V gene TRBV19, with 7 bases aligning to TRBD1. V trimming: 6 bases; J trimming: 4 bases; junction bases outside the gene matches: 11. Germline V gene data show CDR1 as LNHDA and CDR2 as SQIVND (reference sequence). CDR3 length: 15 amino acids.

This chain links TRBV5-1 with TRBJ1-1, with 7 bases aligning to TRBD1. Germline CDR1 reads SGHRS; CDR2 reads YFSETQ. The V and J ends lost 7 bases and 2 bases, in that order; junction bases with no gene match: 11. The CDR3 length is 15 residues. The CDR3 protein is CASPPARQGNTEAFF. CDR3 in DNA: TGCGCCAGCCCCCCGGCCCGACAGGGTAACACTGAAGCTTTCTTT.

This chain joins TRBV7-9 and TRBJ2-7; 7 nucleotides agree with TRBD1. Trimming removed 4 bases from V and 0 bases from J; junction bases left unmatched: 9. Germline V lookup: CDR1 SEHNR, CDR2 FQNEAQ (reference sequence). The CDR3 has 16 residues. CDR3 loop: CASSSPDRKDSYEQYF. The DNA for the CDR3 is TGTGCCAGCAGCTCCCCGGACAGGAAGGACTCCTACGAGCAGTACTTC.

The gene calls are TRBV6-1 and TRBJ2-7; maybe TRBD2 (6 bases). The V and J ends lost 1 base and 4 bases respectively, with 11 bases between them. Germline V gene lookup returns CDR1 MNHNS and CDR2 SASEGT. The CDR3 is made up of 14 amino acids. The chain's CDR3 is CASSEVASVYEQYF. For the CDR3, the DNA is TGTGCCAGCAGTGAAGTTGCTAGCGTTTACGAGCAGTACTTC.

The rearrangement links TRBV28 to TRBJ2-7; 12 bases agree with TRBD2. Germline-derived CDR1 and CDR2 are MDHEN and SYDVKM. Trimming cost V 5 bases and J 6 bases; bases outside gene matches: 5. The CDR3 is 14 residues long. In DNA, the CDR3 is TGTGCCAGCAGTAGACTAGCGGGAGCTTTCGAGCAGTACTTC. Encoded protein: CASSRLAGAFEQYF.

The chain is built from TRBV18 and TRBJ1-5; 11 bases map to TRBD1. Germline CDR1 reads KGHSH; CDR2 reads LQKENI. The CDR3 covers 15 residues. The trim removed 6 bases at V and 6 bases at J, leaving 7 bases unmatched. CDR3 in amino acids: CASSGGQGDVQPQHF. For the CDR3, the DNA is TGTGCCAGCTCGGGGGGACAGGGGGATGTTCAGCCCCAGCATTTT. The full variable domain, its missing parts supplied by reference TRBV18 and TRBJ1-5, is NAGVMQNPRHLVRRRGQEARLRCSPMKGHSHVYWYRQLPEEGLKFMVYLQKENIIDESGMPKERFSAEFPKEGPSILRIQQVVRGDSAAYFCASSGGQGDVQPQHFGDGTRLSIL.

The chain joins TRBV3-1 (or the pseudogene TRBV3-2) to TRBJ1-1, with 9 nucleotides matching TRBD1. CDR1 and CDR2 (germline): LGHDT, YNNKEL (reference sequence). CDR3 length: 14 amino acids. V shed 8 bases, J shed 3 bases, and the junction held 7 bases outside the gene matches. In DNA, the CDR3 is TGTGCCAGCCGACCCCGACAGGGGGACACTGAAGCTTTCTTT. Translating it yields CASRPRQGDTEAFF.

The V and J genes are TRBV19 and TRBJ2-1; D may be TRBD2 (6 bases). In germline, CDR1 is LNHDA, CDR2 SQIVND (reference sequence). Between the trimmed V and J ends, which lost 4 bases and 8 bases, there was a span of 15 bases. The CDR3 runs 14 residues. The CDR3 loop reads CASSKRDLRDEQFF. The CDR3 DNA sequence: TGTGCCAGTAGTAAAAGGGACTTGAGGGATGAGCAGTTCTTC.

This clone has a single count. The chain's CDR3 is CASSLQGMSAFF. The DNA of the CDR3 is TGTGCCAGCAGCCTCCAGGGGATGAGCGCTTTCTTT. The chain carries TRBV7-2 and TRBJ1-1; D perhaps matches TRBD1 (6 bases). CDR3 length: 12 amino acids. CDR1 SGHTA and CDR2 FQGNSA come from the germline V gene. Trimming took off 5 bases at V and 11 bases at J, with 15 bases between the two ends.

This chain links TRBV6-5 with TRBJ2-5, with 9 bases identical to TRBD1. Losses at the gene ends were 1 base for V and 5 bases for J; bases not matched to a gene: 2. Germline V lookup: CDR1 MNHEY, CDR2 SVGAGI. The CDR3 has 14 residues. This CDR3 is CASSYYRGHETQYF. The CDR3 coding sequence is TGTGCCAGCAGTTACTACAGGGGGCATGAGACCCAGTACTTC.

The chain is built from TRBV27 and TRBJ2-2; 8 nucleotides align to TRBD2. V shed 6 bases, J shed 0 bases, and the junction held 3 bases outside the gene matches. CDR1 MNHEY and CDR2 SMNVEV come from the germline V gene (reference sequence). The CDR3 loop spans 15 amino acids. The CDR3 loop is CASSLSGTNTGELFF. CDR3 DNA: TGTGCCAGCAGCCTTAGCGGGACGAACACCGGGGAGCTGTTTTTT.

The V and J genes are TRBV19 and TRBJ1-2; D perhaps matches TRBD1 (5 bases). The CDR3 spans 12 residues. V lost 5 bases to trimming and J lost 5 bases, with 9 bases between them. Germline assignment: CDR1 LNHDA and CDR2 SQIVND (reference sequence). CDR3 sequence: CASSLTAYGYTF. CDR3 sequence (DNA): TGTGCCAGTAGTCTGACAGCGTATGGCTACACCTTC.

The chain recombines TRBV19 with TRBJ1-2, with D possibly being TRBD1 (5 bases). Germline V gene sequence: CDR1 LNHDA, CDR2 SQIVND (reference sequence). V was clipped by 6 bases and J by 0 bases, with 17 bases between them. The CDR3 covers 16 residues. The CDR3 reads CASRIPLGGTNYGYTF. The CDR3 DNA is TGTGCCAGTAGGATCCCATTGGGGGGGACTAACTATGGCTACACCTTC.

The chain combines TRBV11-2 with TRBJ2-7; D is unclear. The germline V gene encodes CDR1 SGHAT and CDR2 FQNNGV. Trimming removed 5 bases from V and 7 bases from J, with 12 bases in between. The CDR3 totals 12 residues. The CDR3 region has the DNA TGTGCCAGCAGCCTAACCTCGAGGGAGCAGTACTTC. It yields the protein CASSLTSREQYF. Filled out from reference TRBV11-2 and TRBJ2-7, the complete variable domain reads EAGVAQSPRYKIIEKRQSVAFWCNPISGHATLYWYQQILGQGPKLLIQFQNNGVVDDSQLPKDRFSAERLKGVDSTLKIQPAKLEDSAVYLCASSLTSREQYFGPGTRLTVT.

This clone was observed once. The rearrangement joins TRBV5-1 to TRBJ1-2; 9 positions match TRBD1. The germline V gene encodes CDR1 SGHRS and CDR2 YFSETQ. The ends lost 4 bases at V and 8 bases at J; junction bases unmatched: 12. The CDR3 extends over 15 amino acids. The CDR3 bases are TGCGCCAGCAGCACCGTGGGACAGGGCAAAGGGGGCTACACCTTC. Amino acid sequence: CASSTVGQGKGGYTF.